This T cell receptor (beta chain) was identified in a study of OX40 agonist ivuxolimab in advanced cancers. Study at large: Dosing consisted of intravenous ivuxolimab at 0.01 to 10 mg/kg every 2 weeks. One hepatocellular carcinoma and two cutaneous melanoma patients partially responded. Overall study results and limits: In general, CD8+ T cells held more expanded clones than CD4+ did, on average.

A remark on this clone: What it binds is unknown.

Some clones are missing from TCRdb's copy, which holds only in-frame ones; the method was immunoSEQ multiplex PCR. The sample gives roughly 77,000 clones, around 92% of which show up once; 11% is in the top ten. The CDR3 loop spans 13 amino acids. Between the trimmed V and J ends, which lost 6 bases and 5 bases, there was a span of 12 bases. The germline CDR1 and CDR2 sequences are MDHEN and SYDVKM. This TCR derives from an adult with an advanced solid tumor such as melanoma, head and neck, liver or kidney cancer. The input for sequencing was CD4+ or CD8+ T cells sorted from blood, taken in a trial of the OX40 agonist ivuxolimab. This rearrangement joins TRBV28 to TRBJ2-3; no reliable D call. Here the CDR3 reads CASRRAVGDTQYF. CDR3 DNA: TGTGCCAGCAGGAGAGCAGTTGGAGATACGCAGTATTTT.